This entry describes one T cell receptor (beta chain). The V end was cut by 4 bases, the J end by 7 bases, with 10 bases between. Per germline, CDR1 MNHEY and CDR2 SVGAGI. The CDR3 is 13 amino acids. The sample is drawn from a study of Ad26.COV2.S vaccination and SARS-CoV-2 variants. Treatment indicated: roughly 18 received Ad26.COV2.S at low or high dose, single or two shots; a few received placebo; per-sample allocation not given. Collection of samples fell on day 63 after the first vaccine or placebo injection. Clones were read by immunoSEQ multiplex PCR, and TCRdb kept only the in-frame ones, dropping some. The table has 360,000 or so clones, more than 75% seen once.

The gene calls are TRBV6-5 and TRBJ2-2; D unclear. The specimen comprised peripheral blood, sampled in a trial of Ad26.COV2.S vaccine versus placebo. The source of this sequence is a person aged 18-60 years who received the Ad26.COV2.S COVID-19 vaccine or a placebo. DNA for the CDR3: TGTGCCAGCAGTTCGGGTAGGAACGGGGAGCTGTTTTTT. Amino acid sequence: CASSSGRNGELFF.